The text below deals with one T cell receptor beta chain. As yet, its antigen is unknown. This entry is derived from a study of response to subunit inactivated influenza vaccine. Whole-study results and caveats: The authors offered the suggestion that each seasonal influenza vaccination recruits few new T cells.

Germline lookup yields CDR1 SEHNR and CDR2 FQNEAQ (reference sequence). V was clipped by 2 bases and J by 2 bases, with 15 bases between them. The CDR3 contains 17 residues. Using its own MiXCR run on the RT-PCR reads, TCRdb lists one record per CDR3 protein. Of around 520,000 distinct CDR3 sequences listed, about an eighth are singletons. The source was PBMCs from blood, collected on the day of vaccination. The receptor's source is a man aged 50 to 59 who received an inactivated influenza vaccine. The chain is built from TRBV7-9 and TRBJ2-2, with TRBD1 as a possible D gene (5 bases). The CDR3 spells CASSLTRYRTNTGELFF. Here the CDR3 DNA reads TGTGCCAGCAGCTTAACTCGTTACAGGACAAACACCGGGGAGCTGTTTTTT.